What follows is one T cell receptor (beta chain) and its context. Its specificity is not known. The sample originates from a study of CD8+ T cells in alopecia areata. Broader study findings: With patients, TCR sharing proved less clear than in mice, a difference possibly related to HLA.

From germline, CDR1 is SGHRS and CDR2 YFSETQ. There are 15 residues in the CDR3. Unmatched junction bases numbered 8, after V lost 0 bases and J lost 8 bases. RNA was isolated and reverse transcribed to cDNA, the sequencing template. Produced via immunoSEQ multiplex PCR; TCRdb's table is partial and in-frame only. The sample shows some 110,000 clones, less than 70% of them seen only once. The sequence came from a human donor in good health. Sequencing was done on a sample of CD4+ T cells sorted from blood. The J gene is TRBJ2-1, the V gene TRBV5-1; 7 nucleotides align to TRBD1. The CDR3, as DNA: TGCGCCAGCAGCTTGGCAGAGGGGGCGGACTATGAGCAGTTCTTC. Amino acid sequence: CASSLAEGADYEQFF. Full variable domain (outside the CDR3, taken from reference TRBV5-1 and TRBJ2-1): KAGVTQTPRYLIKTRGQQVTLSCSPISGHRSVSWYQQTPGQGLQFLFEYFSETQRNKGNFPGRFSGRQFSNSRSEMNVSTLELGDSALYLCASSLAEGADYEQFFGPGTRLTVL.